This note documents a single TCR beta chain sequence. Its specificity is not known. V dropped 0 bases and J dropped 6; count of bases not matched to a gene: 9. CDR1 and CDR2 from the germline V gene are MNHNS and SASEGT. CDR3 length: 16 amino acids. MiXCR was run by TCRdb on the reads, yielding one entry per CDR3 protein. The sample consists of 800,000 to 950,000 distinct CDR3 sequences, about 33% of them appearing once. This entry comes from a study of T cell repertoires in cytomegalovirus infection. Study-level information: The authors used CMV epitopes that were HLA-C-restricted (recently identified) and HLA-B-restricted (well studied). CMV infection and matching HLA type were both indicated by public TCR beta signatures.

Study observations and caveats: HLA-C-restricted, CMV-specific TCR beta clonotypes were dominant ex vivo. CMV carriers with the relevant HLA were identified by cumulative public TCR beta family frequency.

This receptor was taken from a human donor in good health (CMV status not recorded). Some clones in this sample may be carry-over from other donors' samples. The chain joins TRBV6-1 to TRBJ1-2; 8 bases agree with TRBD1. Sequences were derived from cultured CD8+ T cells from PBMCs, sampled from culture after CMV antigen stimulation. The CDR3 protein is CASSEAPTGAPDGYTF. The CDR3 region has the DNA TGTGCCAGCAGTGAAGCGCCGACAGGGGCGCCGGATGGCTACACCTTC.